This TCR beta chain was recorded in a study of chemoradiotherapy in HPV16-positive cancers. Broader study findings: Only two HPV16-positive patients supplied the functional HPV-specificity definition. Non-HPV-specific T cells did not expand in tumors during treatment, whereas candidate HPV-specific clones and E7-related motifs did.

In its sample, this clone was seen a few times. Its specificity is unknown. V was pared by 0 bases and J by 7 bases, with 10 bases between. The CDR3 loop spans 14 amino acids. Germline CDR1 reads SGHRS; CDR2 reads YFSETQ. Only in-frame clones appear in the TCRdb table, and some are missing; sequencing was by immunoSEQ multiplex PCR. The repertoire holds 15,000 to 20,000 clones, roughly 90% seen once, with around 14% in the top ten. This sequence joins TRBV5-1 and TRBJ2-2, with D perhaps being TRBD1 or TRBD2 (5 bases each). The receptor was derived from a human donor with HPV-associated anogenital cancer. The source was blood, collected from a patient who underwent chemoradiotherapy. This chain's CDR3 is CASSLVGEIGELFF. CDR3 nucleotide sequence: TGCGCCAGCAGCTTGGTGGGGGAAATCGGGGAGCTGTTTTTT.